This is a list of T cell receptor beta chains from one sample in a study of monozygotic twins with inflammatory bowel disease. TCRdb re-called the 5' RACE reads and shows each CDR3 protein once, DNA omitted. This table holds more than 300,000 distinct CDR3 sequences. Material for sequencing was blood. The receptors were gathered from a human donor with ulcerative colitis or Crohn's disease, or a healthy co-twin of an affected twin (not recorded which). The CDR3 runs from the conserved cysteine through the conserved F or W.

J	V	CDR3
TRBJ2-4	TRBV4-3	CASSQVTPGIQYF
TRBJ2-3	TRBV5-1	CASSLAGLAGGQDTQYF
TRBJ2-5	TRBV20-1	CSARDPRGVQETQYF
TRBJ1-2	TRBV7-9	CASSLGLNYGYTF
TRBJ1-4	TRBV5-1	CASSISGGGEKLFF
TRBJ2-4	TRBV6-2/TRBV6-3	CASTGTGKSNMQYF
TRBJ2-7	TRBV27	CASSMTTSYEQYF
TRBJ1-4	TRBV9	CASSVGARDKNEKLFF
TRBJ2-5	TRBV30	CAWSAPKQGGGWTQYF
TRBJ2-7	TRBV7-2	CASSLVGTTSGYEQYF
TRBJ1-2	TRBV7-9	CASSLFLDRGVNYGYTF
TRBJ2-1	TRBV6-1	CASRAGQTYNEQFF
TRBJ1-5	TRBV20-1	CSARVGWNTASNQPQHF
TRBJ1-2	TRBV3-1	CASSLEGKGNNGYTF
TRBJ1-6	TRBV30	CAWTESYNSPLHF
TRBJ2-1	TRBV5-1	CASSLTGVKNEQFF
TRBJ2-1	TRBV12-3/TRBV12-4	CASRDPSSYNEQFF
TRBJ2-1	TRBV5-1	CASSASVHNEQFF
TRBJ2-3	TRBV5-6	CASSFPTGSSTDTQYF
TRBJ1-5	TRBV18	CASSPSGTGGGPQHF
TRBJ2-7	TRBV19	CASSITTGTYEQYF
TRBJ2-7	TRBV5-5	CASSLNRDEQYF
TRBJ2-7	TRBV12-3/TRBV12-4	CASSPPGLGFYEQYF
TRBJ2-2	TRBV7-6	CASSSVARELFF
TRBJ1-1	TRBV27	CASSPTGGSTEAFF
TRBJ2-3	TRBV19	CASSIGGPSTDTQYF
TRBJ2-4	TRBV12-3/TRBV12-4	CASTFPGGAKNIQYF
TRBJ2-7	TRBV2	CASSEGGTARGTF
TRBJ1-1	TRBV12-3/TRBV12-4	CASSRAGRPTEAFF
TRBJ2-3	TRBV29-1	CSAFPWDRGTDTQYF
TRBJ2-1	TRBV12-3/TRBV12-4	CASRRGPGVHNEQFF
TRBJ2-3	TRBV12-3/TRBV12-4	CASRPRGLGTDTQYF
TRBJ2-7	TRBV3-1	CASSQGLADWPGVPYEQYF
TRBJ2-2	TRBV15	CATSGSRGGYTGELFF
TRBJ1-4	TRBV4-1	CAISQGRGGGGNEKLFF
TRBJ2-4	TRBV10-3	CARTGRMDIQYF
TRBJ2-7	TRBV6-2/TRBV6-3	CASSSLAYEQYF